These 27 T cell receptor beta chains originate from one sample sequenced in a study of OX40 agonist ivuxolimab in advanced cancers. Some clones are missing from TCRdb's copy, which holds only in-frame ones; the method was immunoSEQ multiplex PCR. The data show 31,000 or so clones, about 87% seen once. This material consisted of CD4+ or CD8+ T cells sorted from blood, taken in a trial of the OX40 agonist ivuxolimab. All receptors derive from an adult with an advanced solid tumor such as melanoma, head and neck, liver or kidney cancer.

The rearrangement links TRBV7-2 to TRBJ2-7; D is ambiguous. The germline V and J ends were trimmed by 4 bases and 4 bases, with 8 bases remaining between them. Germline V gives CDR1 SGHTA, CDR2 FQGNSA. The CDR3 length is 12 residues. The CDR3 loop is CASSSISYEQYF. As DNA, the CDR3 is TGTGCCAGCAGCTCCATATCATACGAGCAGTACTTC.

The sample holds one count of this clone. This chain uses TRBV29-1 with TRBJ2-2, with TRBD1 identical over 7 bases. This CDR3 comprises 14 residues. With V trimmed by 8 bases and J by 3 bases, 9 bases remained unmatched. CDR1 is SQVTM, CDR2 ANQGSEA, per germline. The CDR3 sequence is CSTYLQGYTGELFF. The CDR3 region has the DNA TGCAGCACCTATTTACAGGGGTACACCGGGGAGCTGTTTTTT.

The chain recombines TRBV10-2 with TRBJ2-1; tentatively, D is TRBD1 or TRBD2 (5 bases each). The CDR3 is 14 amino acids. V shed 5 bases and J shed 8 bases, with 16 bases lying between them. Germline V gene data show CDR1 as WSHSY and CDR2 as SAAADI. This CDR3 reads CASSRDPAFDEQFF. The CDR3 bases are TGCGCCAGCAGTCGGGACCCCGCGTTTGATGAGCAGTTCTTC.

The CDR3 nucleotides read TGTGCCAGCAGCTTAAATAGCGTAGGAGGGGATACGCAGTATTTT. It specifies CASSLNSVGGDTQYF. The V call is TRBV13, the J call TRBJ2-3; D may be TRBD2 (6 bases). This CDR3 comprises 15 residues. V was shortened by 2 bases and J by 6 bases, with 15 bases between the two germline ends. Germline V gene lookup returns CDR1 PRHDT and CDR2 FYEKMQ (reference sequence).

This clone was observed a few times. This sequence joins TRBV28 and TRBJ1-1; 8 nucleotides match TRBD1. J was trimmed by 6 bases and V by 6 bases; bases with no gene match: 9. The CDR3 extends over 14 amino acids. Germline V gene lookup returns CDR1 MDHEN and CDR2 SYDVKM. CDR3 amino acids: CASSHQDRAPEAFF. CDR3 nucleotide sequence: TGTGCCAGCAGCCACCAGGACAGGGCCCCTGAAGCTTTCTTT.

The chain links TRBV27 to TRBJ1-1; weak D call: TRBD1 (5 bases). The CDR3 sequence is 13 residues long. Per germline, CDR1 MNHEY and CDR2 SMNVEV (reference sequence). Trimming shortened V by 2 bases and J by 5 bases, and 9 bases separated the two germline ends. The CDR3 sequence is CASSLQGFTEAFF. The CDR3, as DNA: TGTGCCAGCAGTTTACAGGGATTTACTGAAGCTTTCTTT.

This clone was counted between two and nine times. The rearrangement uses TRBV4-2 and TRBJ1-5, with 7 bases matching TRBD1. There are 14 residues in the CDR3. From germline, CDR1 is LGHNA and CDR2 YNFKEQ. V shed 4 bases and J 6 bases; nucleotides not matched to a gene: 6. The CDR3: CASSPSTGVQPQHF. CDR3 DNA: TGTGCCAGCAGCCCCTCCACAGGGGTTCAGCCCCAGCATTTT.

This clone was seen more than once but under ten times. V is TRBV5-6 and J is TRBJ2-3; D is unresolved. The CDR3 sequence is 18 residues long. V dropped 4 bases and J dropped 4 bases, with 25 bases sitting between them. Per germline, CDR1 SGHDT and CDR2 YYEEEE. CDR3 DNA: TGTGCCAGCAGCAACTCGATGGGCCCAAAATCGCCCTCAGATACGCAGTATTTT. It encodes CASSNSMGPKSPSDTQYF. Full variable domain (missing parts from reference TRBV5-6 and TRBJ2-3): DAGVTQSPTHLIKTRGQQVTLRCSPKSGHDTVSWYQQALGQGPQFIFQYYEEEERQRGNFPDRFSGHQFPNYSSELNVNALLLGDSALYLCASSNSMGPKSPSDTQYFGPGTRLTVL.

In its sample, this clone was seen once. The genes are TRBV7-3 and TRBJ2-7, with a weak D call TRBD1 (5 bases). Germline values: CDR1 SGHTA, CDR2 FQGTGA. This CDR3 comprises 16 residues. Trimming pared 4 bases from V and 3 bases from J, leaving 19 bases between. The CDR3 protein is CASSCGVIRDSYEQYF. The CDR3 DNA sequence: TGTGCCAGCAGCTGTGGGGTCATAAGAGACAGCTACGAGCAGTACTTC.

This chain joins TRBV27 and TRBJ2-1; D tentatively fits TRBD1 or TRBD2 (5 bases each). The CDR3 has 11 residues. The V end lost 3 bases, the J end lost 8 bases, and 5 bases lay between the germline ends. Per the germline V gene, CDR1 is MNHEY and CDR2 is SMNVEV (reference sequence). The CDR3: CASSLGDEQFF. The CDR3 nucleotides are TGTGCCAGCAGTTTGGGGGATGAGCAGTTCTTC.

V gene TRBV28 combines with J gene TRBJ1-5, with D possibly being TRBD1 (6 bases). The length of the CDR3 is 16 residues. Trimming removed 2 bases from V and 4 bases from J, with 15 bases in between. The germline CDR1 and CDR2 sequences are MDHEN and SYDVKM. CDR3 nucleotide sequence: TGTGCCAGCAGTTTACCACAGGGTGCGGGGAATCAGCCCCAGCATTTT. Its protein product is CASSLPQGAGNQPQHF.

The rearrangement links TRBV7-9 to TRBJ2-1; 14 nucleotides match TRBD2. Germline loops: CDR1 SEHNR, CDR2 FQNEAQ (reference sequence). Trimming removed 1 base from V and 8 bases from J; junction bases left unmatched: 7. CDR3 length: 17 amino acids. CDR3 coding DNA: TGTGCCAGCAGCTTAGTGACTAGCGGGGGGGCGTTTGATGAGCAGTTCTTC. This translates into CASSLVTSGGAFDEQFF.

This clone is medium-sized by share. V gene TRBV30 combines with J gene TRBJ1-1; no firm D call. V gave up 5 bases and J gave up 3 bases, with 16 bases separating them. The V gene's germline CDR1 is GTSNPN and CDR2 SVGIG (reference sequence). This CDR3 region has 14 residues. The CDR3 reads CAWSDGSSYTEAFF. Here the CDR3 DNA reads TGTGCCTGGTCGGACGGAAGCTCCTACACTGAAGCTTTCTTT.

The chain employs TRBV29-1 and TRBJ2-7; D possibly corresponds to TRBD1 (6 bases). CDR1 and CDR2 (germline): SQVTM, ANQGSEA. V was trimmed by 6 bases and J by 5 bases, leaving 14 bases between them. This CDR3 comprises 12 residues. The CDR3 reads CSVNIRQDEQYF. CDR3 coding DNA: TGCAGCGTCAATATCAGACAGGACGAGCAGTACTTC.

V gene TRBV2 combines with J gene TRBJ2-3; unclear D gene. The CDR3 loop spans 13 amino acids. V was shortened by 6 bases and J by 2 bases, with 9 bases between the two germline ends. CDR1 and CDR2 from the germline V gene are SNHLY and FYNNEI. This CDR3 is CASSYSFTDTQYF. CDR3 bases: TGTGCCAGCAGCTACAGCTTCACAGATACGCAGTATTTT.

The chain joins TRBV7-2 to TRBJ2-2, with 15 bases that match TRBD2. Unmatched junction bases numbered 13, after V lost 5 bases and J lost 6 bases. CDR1 is SGHTA and CDR2 is FQGNSA in the germline V gene. The CDR3 has 19 amino acids. The CDR3 DNA sequence: TGTGCCAGCAGCGGGGGGTCCGGGACTAGCGGGAGGTGGCCCGGGGAGCTGTTTTTT. Encoded protein: CASSGGSGTSGRWPGELFF.

The V call is TRBV7-2, the J call TRBJ2-7; D gene uncertain. Germline V gene data show CDR1 as SGHTA and CDR2 as FQGNSA. CDR3 length equals 12 residues. V was pared by 8 bases and J by 6 bases, with 14 bases between. The CDR3 spells CASGSHGAEQYF. In DNA form, the CDR3 reads TGTGCCAGCGGATCCCATGGTGCCGAGCAGTACTTC.

The rearrangement joins TRBV2 to TRBJ2-4, with D possibly matching TRBD2 (6 bases). Trimming took off 1 base at V and 0 bases at J, with 10 bases between the two ends. The CDR3 consists of 16 residues. Looked up from germline, CDR1 is SNHLY and CDR2 is FYNNEI. The DNA for the CDR3 is TGTGCCAGCAGTGAAGAGTGGGGACTAGCCAAAAACATTCAGTACTTC. It is translated as CASSEEWGLAKNIQYF.

The chain uses TRBV9 and TRBJ2-3; tentatively, D is TRBD1 (6 bases). V shed 2 bases and J shed 4 bases, with 11 bases lying between them. The CDR3 spans 14 residues. Germline assignment: CDR1 SGDLS and CDR2 YYNGEE. DNA of the CDR3: TGTGCCAGCAGCGTCCCTGGGGGCCCAGATACGCAGTATTTT. It is translated as CASSVPGGPDTQYF.

The chain joins TRBV10-2 to TRBJ2-1; TRBD2 aligns across 13 bases. There are 19 residues in the CDR3. After removal of 2 bases from V and 4 bases from J, the junction contained 11 bases not matched to a gene. Germline V gives CDR1 WSHSY, CDR2 SAAADI. DNA of the CDR3: TGCGCCAGCAGTGAGCTTACTAGCGGGAGGGCCGCGGGGTACAATGAGCAGTTCTTC. Translating it yields CASSELTSGRAAGYNEQFF.

Within the sample, this clone is medium-sized (0.01 to 0.1%). The chain carries TRBV9 and TRBJ2-2; D ambiguous. Germline V gives CDR1 SGDLS, CDR2 YYNGEE. Between the trimmed V and J ends, which lost 0 bases and 7 bases, there was a span of 13 bases. CDR3 length: 15 amino acids. The DNA for the CDR3 is TGTGCCAGCAGCGTAGCTACTGTGGTAGGCGGGGAGCTGTTTTTT. Translating it yields CASSVATVVGGELFF.

This chain uses TRBV29-1 with TRBJ1-2; D gene uncertain. V dropped 0 bases and J dropped 8 bases, with 16 bases sitting between them. Germline lookup yields CDR1 SQVTM and CDR2 ANQGSEA. CDR3 length equals 14 residues. CDR3 bases: TGCAGCGTTGAAGATCGGTCGGGTCTTTGGGGCTACACCTTC. Its protein product is CSVEDRSGLWGYTF.

V gene TRBV4-1 combines with J gene TRBJ1-1; D gene unclear. Looked up from germline, CDR1 is MGHRA and CDR2 is YSYEKL. This CDR3 has 16 amino acids. Trimming shortened V by 0 bases and J by 1 base, and 12 bases separated the two germline ends. CDR3 DNA sequence: TGCGCCAGCAGCCAAGAAATCCAGGCGGGGAACACTGAAGCTTTCTTT. This translates into CASSQEIQAGNTEAFF.

J is TRBJ2-7 and V is TRBV6-6; D is uncertain. CDR3 length: 15 amino acids. The V end was cut by 7 bases, the J end by 0 bases, with 16 bases between. Germline-derived CDR1 and CDR2 are MNHNY and SVGAGI (reference sequence). The CDR3 DNA follows: TGTGCCAGCACCCCCGGCTTGCGGTCCTCCTACGAGCAGTACTTC. The encoded protein is CASTPGLRSSYEQYF.

This chain joins TRBV4-1 and TRBJ2-4; tentatively, D is TRBD1 or TRBD2 (6 bases each). The CDR3 runs 16 residues. V lost 1 base and J lost 0, with 10 bases in between. Germline V gives CDR1 MGHRA, CDR2 YSYEKL. CDR3 loop: CASSQVQGLAKNIQYF. In DNA form, the CDR3 reads TGCGCCAGCAGCCAAGTACAGGGACTAGCCAAAAACATTCAGTACTTC.

This clone was detected only a few times. V is TRBV7-8 and J is TRBJ1-3, with D possibly matching TRBD1 (5 bases). V was pared by 5 bases and J by 8 bases, with 13 bases between. The CDR3 is made up of 13 amino acids. The germline V gene encodes CDR1 SGHVS and CDR2 FQNEAQ. CDR3 nucleotides: TGTGCCAGCAGCCCCCTGGGGACTTACACCATATATTTT. It codes for CASSPLGTYTIYF.

The chain is built from TRBV27 and TRBJ2-7; D remains unclear. V was shortened by 3 bases and J by 2 bases, with 8 bases between the two germline ends. The CDR3 loop spans 13 amino acids. Germline assignment: CDR1 MNHEY and CDR2 SMNVEV (reference sequence). The CDR3: CASSFGPPYEQYF. As DNA, the CDR3 is TGTGCCAGCAGTTTTGGGCCTCCCTACGAGCAGTACTTC.